This T cell receptor beta chain derives from a study of T-cell memory formation after mild COVID-19. This clonotype has a handful of counts. Its target is not known. TCRdb reprocessed the 5' RACE reads with MiXCR, giving one entry per CDR3 protein. This table has approximately 490,000 distinct CDR3 sequences, roughly 21% appearing once. General study results and limits: Some SARS-CoV-2-responding clones were already detected in memory before infection. For contracting clones, CD4+ ones sat mainly in CM and EM, CD8+ in EMRA.

The sequencing input was PBMCs or a T cell subset sorted from them (not recorded which). The clonotype comes from an adult woman who had mild COVID-19 (a few samples of this study predate the infection). Cell type and time point are not known.

The CDR3 DNA is TGTGCCAGCAGCCCTCTGGCCTCTGGAAACACCATATATTTT. It codes for CASSPLASGNTIYF. The rearrangement links TRBV7-9 to TRBJ1-3; D call uncertain. The CDR3 is 14 residues long. The V gene lost 5 bases and the J gene lost 0 bases, with 8 bases spanning the gap. CDR1 and CDR2 from the germline V gene are SEHNR and FQNEAQ (reference sequence).